The next 31 T cell receptor beta chains were all read from a single sample in a study of T cell repertoires in cytomegalovirus infection. These TCRs are of unknown antigen specificity. TCRdb recomputed calls from the reads with MiXCR, one row per CDR3 protein. The table includes 650,000 to 900,000 distinct CDR3 sequences, approximately 32% detected once. Sequences were derived from cultured CD8+ T cells from PBMCs, sampled from culture after CMV antigen stimulation. Receptor source: a human donor in good health (CMV status not recorded). Some clones in this sample may be carry-over from other donors' samples.

This clonotype is a singleton in its sample. J is TRBJ1-6 and V is TRBV25-1; D is uncertain. Per germline, CDR1 MGHDK and CDR2 SYGVNS. The CDR3 is 16 residues long. V lost 1 base to trimming and J lost 2 bases, with 9 bases between them. CDR3 bases: TGTGCCAGCAGTGAATCGAGGCAGCCCTATAATTCACCCCTCCACTTT. This translates into CASSESRQPYNSPLHF.

This clonotype turned up a few times. The chain employs TRBV24-1 and TRBJ1-5; D call uncertain. This CDR3 comprises 14 residues. Germline CDR1 is KGHDR and CDR2 is SFDVKD. V was cut by 4 bases and J by 3 bases, with 9 bases left in between. CDR3 sequence reads: CATSDPDTNQPQHF. Here the CDR3 DNA reads TGTGCCACCAGTGACCCCGACACCAATCAGCCCCAGCATTTT.

V gene TRBV4-1 combines with J gene TRBJ1-6; tentative D call: TRBD1 (5 bases). The CDR3 spans 17 residues. Germline CDR1 and CDR2: MGHRA and YSYEKL. With 3 bases removed from V and 8 bases from J, the gap between germline ends came to 20 bases. The CDR3 coding sequence is TGCGCCAGCAGCCAGTCGAGCAGGGCTATTGGAGATTCACCCCTCCACTTT. Amino acid sequence: CASSQSSRAIGDSPLHF.

The V and J genes are TRBV7-3 and TRBJ2-7; perhaps TRBD2 as D (6 bases). The CDR3 loop spans 12 amino acids. Germline lookup yields CDR1 SGHTA and CDR2 FQGTGA. V was clipped by 5 bases and J by 1 base, with 6 bases between them. This chain's CDR3 is CASSAGSYEQYV. CDR3 bases: TGTGCCAGCAGCGCGGGATCCTACGAGCAGTACGTC.

This clonotype has a handful of counts. The chain carries TRBV20-1 and TRBJ2-1; a weak D match, TRBD1 (5 bases). Trimming stripped 1 base from V and 2 bases from J, with 15 bases between. Germline V gives CDR1 DFQATT, CDR2 SNEGSKA (reference sequence). The CDR3 is 16 residues long. The CDR3 region is CSARGEQAGTYNEQFF. CDR3 nucleotide sequence: TGCAGTGCTAGAGGAGAACAGGCAGGGACCTACAATGAGCAGTTCTTC.

This clonotype showed up many times. CDR3 DNA sequence: TGTGCCAGCAGCCCCTTGACTAGCGGGGGACCAGATACGCAGTATTTT. Its translation is CASSPLTSGGPDTQYF. The rearrangement uses TRBV7-8 and TRBJ2-3; TRBD2 matches at 12 bases. There are 16 residues in the CDR3. Germline trimming cut 5 bases from V and 4 bases from J; bases unmatched to any gene: 7. Germline V CDR1 and CDR2: SGHVS, FQNEAQ.

This rearrangement joins TRBV7-9 to TRBJ2-1; D perhaps matches TRBD1 (6 bases). Between the trimmed V and J ends, which lost 6 bases and 0 bases, there was a span of 12 bases. This CDR3 region has 15 residues. Germline V gene data show CDR1 as SEHNR and CDR2 as FQNEAQ (reference sequence). For the CDR3, the DNA is TGTGCCAGCAGACCTTCAGGGGACTCCTACAATGAGCAGTTCTTC. It codes for CASRPSGDSYNEQFF.

On this clonotype itself: Germline and junction disagree at one end, which may indicate a read error. The V call is TRBV12-3 or TRBV12-4, the J call TRBJ2-3; 15 positions agree with TRBD2. The length of the CDR3 is 17 residues. The CDR3 DNA reads TGTGCCGGCAGTTTCGGGACTAGCGGGGGGCCAGGGGATACGCAGTATTTT. This translates into CAGSFGTSGGPGDTQYF.

A few counts support this clonotype. V and J are TRBV12-3 or TRBV12-4 and TRBJ2-7; 7 bases align to TRBD1. With 4 bases clipped from V and 12 bases from J, the junction kept 12 bases outside the gene matches. This CDR3 contains 13 residues. In DNA, the CDR3 is TGTGCCAGCAGTTCCGGGACAGCCCAAGTCCTGTACGTC. It translates to CASSSGTAQVLYV.

This chain connects TRBV27 to TRBJ2-5; 7 bases fit TRBD1. The germline V gene has CDR1 MNHEY and CDR2 SMNVEV (reference sequence). The CDR3 loop spans 15 amino acids. J gave up 5 bases and V 6 bases, and 12 bases lay outside the gene matches. CDR3 in DNA: TGTGCCAGCAGCTCGATGACAGGGTTAGGGGAGACCCAGTACTTC. As protein: CASSSMTGLGETQYF.

The sample holds a few counts of this clonotype. This chain links TRBV2 with TRBJ2-7, with D perhaps matching TRBD2 (5 bases). Germline assignment: CDR1 SNHLY and CDR2 FYNNEI. The CDR3 totals 16 residues. Trimming left V 8 bases short and J 1 base short, with 21 bases between. The CDR3 nucleotides read TGTGCCAGCCTCCTACCTGAGGGAGACCGATCCTACGAGCAGTACTTC. Its protein product is CASLLPEGDRSYEQYF.

The chain recombines TRBV5-4 with TRBJ1-1; D is unresolved. The V and J ends lost 4 bases and 4 bases respectively, with 11 bases between them. CDR1 SGHNT and CDR2 YYREEE come from the germline V gene (reference sequence). The CDR3 is made up of 13 amino acids. As DNA, the CDR3 is TGTGCCAGCAGCGCTCCCGGGAGCACTGAAGCTTTCTTT. This codes for CASSAPGSTEAFF.

This clonotype was detected many times. The rearrangement links TRBV7-9 to TRBJ2-1, with TRBD1 matching over 7 bases. CDR3 size: 15 residues. The V and J ends lost 5 bases and 0 bases, in that order; junction bases with no gene match: 4. Germline CDR1 reads SEHNR; CDR2 reads FQNEAQ (reference sequence). The CDR3 region has the DNA TGTGCCAGCAGCCCCAGGGACAGCTCCTACAATGAGCAGTTCTTC. The encoded protein is CASSPRDSSYNEQFF.

The V and J genes are TRBV3-1 and TRBJ1-1; D call uncertain. Trimming removed 4 bases at V and 5 bases at J, with 11 bases between. The CDR3 runs to 13 residues. Germline CDR1 reads LGHDT; CDR2 reads YNNKEL (reference sequence). The chain's CDR3 is CASSRIVGTEAFF. The CDR3 DNA follows: TGTGCCAGCAGCCGGATCGTAGGAACTGAAGCTTTCTTT.

On this clonotype: This may be a read error: a much more frequent sequence differs by one nucleotide. The rearrangement links TRBV6-5 to TRBJ1-1; 7 nucleotides line up with TRBD1. The germline CDR1 and CDR2 sequences are MNHEY and SVGAGI. The CDR3 length is 19 residues. Germline trimming cut 5 bases from V and 0 bases from J; bases unmatched to any gene: 18. The CDR3 sequence is CASSGTGTDRLKMNTEAFF. CDR3 in DNA: TGTGCCAGCAGTGGTACCGGGACAGACCGACTTAAAATGAACACTGAAGCTTTCTTT.

This clonotype was observed a handful of times. The chain employs TRBV5-4 and TRBJ2-2; 9 bases fit TRBD2. CDR3 length: 17 residues. Per the germline V gene, CDR1 is SGHNT and CDR2 is YYREEE (reference sequence). With V trimmed by 3 bases and J by 4 bases, 10 bases remained unmatched. CDR3 coding DNA: TGTGCCAGCAGCTCTCCCTGGCGGGGGGGCCCCACCGGGGAGCTGTTTTTT. This translates into CASSSPWRGGPTGELFF.

This clonotype came up a few times. This chain links TRBV7-9 with TRBJ2-1; D tentatively fits TRBD1 or TRBD2 (5 bases each). This CDR3 is built from 16 residues. Between the trimmed V and J ends, which lost 4 bases and 7 bases, there was a span of 20 bases. In germline, CDR1 is SEHNR, CDR2 FQNEAQ (reference sequence). The CDR3 DNA follows: TGTGCCAGCAGCTCCCGTATCCGGGACCCTAGGAATGAGCAGTTCTTC. Its translation: CASSSRIRDPRNEQFF.

This chain connects TRBV19 to TRBJ2-1, with TRBD2 matching 7 bases. Per germline, CDR1 LNHDA and CDR2 SQIVND (reference sequence). CDR3 length: 14 residues. V dropped 1 base and J dropped 5; count of bases not matched to a gene: 2. CDR3 sequence: CASSIGTSNNEQFF. The CDR3 DNA is TGTGCCAGTAGTATAGGGACTAGTAACAATGAGCAGTTCTTC.

The CDR3 sequence: CASSQDILAGYGVTGELFF. The CDR3 coding sequence is TGTGCCAGCAGCCAAGATATTCTAGCGGGGTACGGCGTCACCGGGGAGCTGTTTTTT. The chain couples TRBV3-1 to TRBJ2-2, with 9 bases fitting TRBD2. Per germline, CDR1 LGHDT and CDR2 YNNKEL (reference sequence). Trimming at V came to 0 bases and at J to 4 bases, leaving 12 bases not matched to a gene. The CDR3 length is 19 residues.

This clonotype turned up a few times. The chain combines TRBV7-3 with TRBJ2-6, with 7 bases matching TRBD1. V was pared by 4 bases and J by 16 bases, with 7 bases of the junction left unmatched. Germline values: CDR1 SGHTA, CDR2 FQGTGA. There are 12 residues in the CDR3. As DNA, the CDR3 is TGTGCCAGCAGCTCCCCTCGGGACAGTCTGACTTTC. This encodes CASSSPRDSLTF.

This chain links TRBV5-1 with TRBJ1-2; D remains ambiguous. Germline V gives CDR1 SGHRS, CDR2 YFSETQ. The V and J ends lost 0 bases and 5 bases respectively, with 8 bases between them. CDR3 size: 13 residues. The CDR3 bases are TGCGCCAGCAGCTTGGATAAGATATATGGCTACACCTTC. As protein: CASSLDKIYGYTF. The variable domain in full, completed from reference TRBV5-1 and TRBJ1-2, reads KAGVTQTPRYLIKTRGQQVTLSCSPISGHRSVSWYQQTPGQGLQFLFEYFSETQRNKGNFPGRFSGRQFSNSRSEMNVSTLELGDSALYLCASSLDKIYGYTFGSGTRLTVV.

The chain recombines TRBV24-1 with TRBJ2-3, with D possibly TRBD2 on 5 matching bases. Trimming shortened V by 12 bases and J by 3 bases, and 9 bases separated the two germline ends. There are 11 residues in the CDR3. Germline values: CDR1 KGHDR, CDR2 SFDVKD. This CDR3 is CAVRGTDTQYF. CDR3 sequence (DNA): TGTGCCGTCCGGGGAACAGATACGCAGTATTTT.

The chain couples TRBV12-3 or TRBV12-4 to TRBJ1-1; D call uncertain. The CDR3 length is 12 residues. The V end lost 10 bases, the J end lost 1 base, and 10 bases lay between the germline ends. CDR3 sequence: CAIGAGNTEAFF. As DNA, the CDR3 is TGTGCCATCGGTGCGGGGAACACTGAAGCTTTCTTT.

This clonotype was counted only a few times. This chain joins TRBV5-4 and TRBJ2-5, with 8 bases fitting TRBD1. V shed 0 bases and J 4 bases; nucleotides not matched to a gene: 5. Per germline, CDR1 SGHNT and CDR2 YYREEE (reference sequence). This CDR3 has 15 residues. CDR3 residues: CASSLANGQGETQYF. CDR3 nucleotides: TGTGCCAGCAGCTTGGCCAACGGACAGGGAGAGACCCAGTACTTC.

This clonotype has a handful of counts. This chain joins TRBV19 and TRBJ2-7; no clear D. The CDR3 is 14 residues long. Per the germline V gene, CDR1 is LNHDA and CDR2 is SQIVND (reference sequence). The V gene lost 7 bases and the J gene lost 0 bases, with 13 bases spanning the gap. CDR3 amino acids: CASTPSPGSYEQYF. CDR3 DNA: TGTGCCAGTACCCCCTCCCCTGGCTCCTACGAGCAGTACTTC.

The chain employs TRBV2 and TRBJ1-1; a weak D match, TRBD1 (6 bases). Germline CDR1 and CDR2: SNHLY and FYNNEI. Trimming left V 5 bases short and J 5 bases short, with 21 bases between. This CDR3 has 16 residues. Here the CDR3 reads CASSRMVGTRGTEAFF. The CDR3 nucleotides are TGTGCCAGCAGTAGAATGGTGGGAACCAGGGGAACTGAAGCTTTCTTT.

The chain employs TRBV4-3 and TRBJ1-5; no reliable D call. The CDR3 has 17 residues. CDR1 is LGHNA and CDR2 is YSLEER in the germline V gene. Trimming cost V 0 bases and J 0 bases, with 12 bases left between them. For the CDR3, the DNA is TGCGCCAGCAGCCAAGATGTCATCACGTATAGCAATCAGCCCCAGCATTTT. Its protein is CASSQDVITYSNQPQHF.

The J gene is TRBJ1-4, the V gene TRBV12-3 or TRBV12-4, with 7 bases matching TRBD1. V was clipped by 6 bases and J by 8 bases; unmatched bases: 9. This CDR3 has 14 residues. CDR3 region: CASSQTGLGEKLFF. The CDR3 bases are TGTGCCAGCAGCCAGACAGGGTTGGGCGAAAAACTGTTTTTT.

This clonotype was recorded at least ten times. The J gene is TRBJ2-1, the V gene TRBV6-2 or TRBV6-3, with TRBD2 matching over 9 bases. Germline V gene lookup returns CDR1 MNHEY and CDR2 SVGEGT. The CDR3 extends over 15 amino acids. V was pared by 4 bases and J by 7 bases, with 8 bases of the junction left unmatched. The CDR3, as DNA: TGTGCCAGCAGTTCTACTAGCGGGTTGAAGAATGAGCAGTTCTTC. This codes for CASSSTSGLKNEQFF.

This clonotype was seen a handful of times. The chain recombines TRBV3-1 with TRBJ2-1; TRBD2 agrees at 8 bases. The CDR3 is 15 residues long. CDR1 is LGHDT and CDR2 is YNNKEL in the germline V gene (reference sequence). After removal of 4 bases from V and 6 bases from J, the junction contained 8 bases not matched to a gene. Here the CDR3 reads CASSLSGGGLNEQFF. The DNA of the CDR3 is TGTGCCAGCAGCCTTTCCGGGGGGGGTCTCAATGAGCAGTTCTTC.

CDR3 region: CASSLYRAGGETQYF. DNA of the CDR3: TGTGCCAGCAGTCTCTATAGAGCGGGGGGGGAGACCCAGTACTTC. The chain joins TRBV6-1 to TRBJ2-5, with 10 nucleotides matching TRBD2. Trimming at V came to 5 bases and at J to 5 bases, leaving 8 bases not matched to a gene. The germline CDR1 and CDR2 sequences are MNHNS and SASEGT. This CDR3 contains 15 residues.